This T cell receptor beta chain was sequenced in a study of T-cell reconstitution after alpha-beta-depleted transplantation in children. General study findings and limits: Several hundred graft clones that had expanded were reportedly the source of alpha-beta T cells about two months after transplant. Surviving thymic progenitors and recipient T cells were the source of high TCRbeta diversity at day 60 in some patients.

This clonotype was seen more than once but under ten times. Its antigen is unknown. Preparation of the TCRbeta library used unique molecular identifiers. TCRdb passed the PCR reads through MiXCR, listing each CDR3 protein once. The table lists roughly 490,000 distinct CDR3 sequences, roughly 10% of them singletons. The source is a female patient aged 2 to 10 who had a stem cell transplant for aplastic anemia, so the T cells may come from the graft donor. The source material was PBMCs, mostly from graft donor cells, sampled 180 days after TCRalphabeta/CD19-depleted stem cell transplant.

The CDR3 sequence: CATLFTGGYEQYF. CDR3 DNA sequence: TGTGCCACGTTATTTACAGGGGGCTACGAGCAGTACTTC. The chain links TRBV28 to TRBJ2-7, with 8 bases that match TRBD1. With 10 bases clipped from V and 3 bases from J, the junction kept 8 bases outside the gene matches. The CDR3 loop spans 13 amino acids. Germline CDR1 MDHEN, CDR2 SYDVKM.